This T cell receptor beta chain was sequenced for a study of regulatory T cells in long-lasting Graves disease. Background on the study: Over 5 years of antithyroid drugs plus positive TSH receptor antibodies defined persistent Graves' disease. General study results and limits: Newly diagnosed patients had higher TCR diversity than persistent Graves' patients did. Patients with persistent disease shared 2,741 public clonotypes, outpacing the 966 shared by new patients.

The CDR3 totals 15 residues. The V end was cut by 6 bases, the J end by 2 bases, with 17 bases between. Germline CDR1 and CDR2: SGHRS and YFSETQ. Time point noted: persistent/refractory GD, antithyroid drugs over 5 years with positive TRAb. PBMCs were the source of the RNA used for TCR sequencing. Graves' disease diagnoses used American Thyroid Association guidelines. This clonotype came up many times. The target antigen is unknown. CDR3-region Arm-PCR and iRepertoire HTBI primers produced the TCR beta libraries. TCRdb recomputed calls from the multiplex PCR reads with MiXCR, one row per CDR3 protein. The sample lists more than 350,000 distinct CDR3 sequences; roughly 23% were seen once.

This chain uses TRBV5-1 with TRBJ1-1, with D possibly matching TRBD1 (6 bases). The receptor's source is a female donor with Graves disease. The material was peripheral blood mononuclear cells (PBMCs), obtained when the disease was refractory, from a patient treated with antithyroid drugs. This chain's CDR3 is CASTLSAGDNTEAFF. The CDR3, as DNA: TGCGCCAGCACCCTAAGCGCAGGGGATAACACTGAAGCTTTCTTT. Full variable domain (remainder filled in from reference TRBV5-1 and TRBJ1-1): KAGVTQTPRYLIKTRGQQVTLSCSPISGHRSVSWYQQTPGQGLQFLFEYFSETQRNKGNFPGRFSGRQFSNSRSEMNVSTLELGDSALYLCASTLSAGDNTEAFFGQGTRLTVV.